The present T cell receptor (beta chain) was sequenced within a study of cytomegalovirus exposure and HLA in healthy donors. Whole-study results and caveats: Association of a missense DCLRE1C variant with TCR beta V- and J-gene trimming was reported in a later analysis. There were 150 to 200 TCR beta chains listed as cytomegalovirus-associated. The study carried out a later analysis of TCR beta sequences. It associated roughly 17,000 of them with specific HLA alleles at a false discovery rate of 0.05.

The CDR3 is 12 amino acids. Trimming removed 5 bases from V and 6 bases from J, with 11 bases in between. Germline V lookup: CDR1 SGHAT, CDR2 FQNNGV. It was with 60 Vbeta and 13 Jbeta primers that the PCR ran. The protocol was immunoSEQ multiplex PCR, while the TCRdb copy is restricted to in-frame clones and leaves out a portion. The sample holds fewer than 200,000 clones, more than 70% seen once. As regards this clone: Its target is not known.

The TCR was taken from a male donor in good health and CMV-seronegative. The source material was PBMCs. This sequence joins TRBV11-2 and TRBJ2-7, with a tentative D call TRBD1 (6 bases). Here the CDR3 DNA reads TGTGCCAGCAGCACCGACAGGACCGAGCAGTACTTC. It is translated as CASSTDRTEQYF.